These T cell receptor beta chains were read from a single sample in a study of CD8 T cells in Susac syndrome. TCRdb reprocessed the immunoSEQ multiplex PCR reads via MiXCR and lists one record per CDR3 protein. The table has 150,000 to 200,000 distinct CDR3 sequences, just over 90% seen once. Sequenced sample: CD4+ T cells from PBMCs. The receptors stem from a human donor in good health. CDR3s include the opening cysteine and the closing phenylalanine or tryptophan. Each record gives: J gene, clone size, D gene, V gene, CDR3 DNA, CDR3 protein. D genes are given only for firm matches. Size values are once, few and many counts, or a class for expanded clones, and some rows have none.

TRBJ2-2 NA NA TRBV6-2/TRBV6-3 TGTGCCAGCATCGTAGGGGGGGCCGGCACCGGGGAGCTGTTTTTT CASIVGGAGTGELFF
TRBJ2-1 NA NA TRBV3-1 TGTGCCAGCAGCCAAGAGGGCCCAGCGCCCGAGCAGTTCTTC CASSQEGPAPEQFF
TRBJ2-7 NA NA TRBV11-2 TGTGCCAGCAGCTACAGGACCCAGCCCCCCTACGAGCAGTACTTC CASSYRTQPPYEQYF
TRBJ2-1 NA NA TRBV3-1 TGTGCCAGCAGCCGCTACACAGGGACCGACAATGAGCAGTTCTTC CASSRYTGTDNEQFF
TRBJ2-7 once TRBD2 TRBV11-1 TGTGCCAGCAGCTCCTTTGCGGGGGATGCCTACGAGCAGTACTTC CASSSFAGDAYEQYF
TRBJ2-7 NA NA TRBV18 TGTGCCAGCTCACCACCGGAGACACAGAGCTACGAGCAGTACTTC CASSPPETQSYEQYF
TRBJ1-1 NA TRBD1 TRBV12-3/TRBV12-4 TGTGCCAGCAGTACCCGACAGGGCGGTTTCTTT CASSTRQGGFF
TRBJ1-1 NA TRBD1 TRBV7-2 TGTGCCAGCAGCCCAGGGGGGAGTGGCACTGAAGCTTTCTTT CASSPGGSGTEAFF
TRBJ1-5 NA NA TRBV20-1 TGCAGTGCTACACGCTGGGGGCGTGGTAGCAATCAGCCCCAGCATTTT CSATRWGRGSNQPQHF
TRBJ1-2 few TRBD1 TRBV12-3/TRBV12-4 TGTGCCAGCAGTGACAGGGGTGGCTATGGCTACACCTTC CASSDRGGYGYTF
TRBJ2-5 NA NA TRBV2 TGTGCCAGCAAACTCGAGACCCAGTACTTC CASKLETQYF
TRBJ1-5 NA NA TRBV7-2 TGTGCCAGCAGCTTAGGGCCAGGGGATCAGCCCCAGCATTTT CASSLGPGDQPQHF
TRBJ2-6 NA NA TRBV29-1 TGCAGCGTCGGATCTACAGGGACCGGGGCCAACGTCCTGACTTTC CSVGSTGTGANVLTF
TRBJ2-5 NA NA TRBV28 TGTGCCAGCAGTTTCGGCAGAGAAGAGACCCAGTACTTC CASSFGREETQYF
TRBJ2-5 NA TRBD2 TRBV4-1 TGCGCCAGCAGCCAAGAGGGCGGATCAGCGGGGGCCCAAGAGACCCAGTACTTC CASSQEGGSAGAQETQYF
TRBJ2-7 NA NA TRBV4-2 TGTGCCAGCAGCCGGGATGCCGGGACATCCTCCTACGAGCAGTACTTC CASSRDAGTSSYEQYF
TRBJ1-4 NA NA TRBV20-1 TGCAGTGCACCGCCAACAGGTTCCGCGAATGAAAAACTGTTTTTT CSAPPTGSANEKLFF
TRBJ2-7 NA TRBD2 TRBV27 TGTGCCAGCCGCGTCGGGGGGGCCACCTACGAGCAGTACTTC CASRVGGATYEQYF
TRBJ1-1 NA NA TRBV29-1 TGCAGCGTTGAAGGAGCGGCAGGGAGAGGCACTGAAGCTTTCTTT CSVEGAAGRGTEAFF
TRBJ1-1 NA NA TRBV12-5 TGTGCTAGTGGTTTGGTAGGGGATACTGAAGCTTTCTTT CASGLVGDTEAFF
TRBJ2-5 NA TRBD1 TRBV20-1 TGCAGTGCTTTCCCGAGACAGGGGGCGCGGGAGACCCAGTACTTC CSAFPRQGARETQYF
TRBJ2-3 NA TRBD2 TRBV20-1 TGCAGTGCCCCAGGACTAGGCGCAGATACGCAGTATTTT CSAPGLGADTQYF
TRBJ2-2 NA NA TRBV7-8 TGTGCCAGCAGCTTTAGACAAGCGAACACCGGGGAGCTGTTTTTT CASSFRQANTGELFF
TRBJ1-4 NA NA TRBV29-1 TGCAGCGTGGGGACCCCGACAACTAATGAAAAACTGTTTTTT CSVGTPTTNEKLFF
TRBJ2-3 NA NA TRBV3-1 TGTGCCAGCAGCCAAGATGTCAGCACAGATACGCAGTATTTT CASSQDVSTDTQYF
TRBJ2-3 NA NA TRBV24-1 TGTGCCACCAGTGATCCCGGGCCGGGGGATACGCAGTATTTT CATSDPGPGDTQYF
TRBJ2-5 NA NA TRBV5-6 TGTGCCAGCAGCAGAAGACAGGAAGAGACCCAGTACTTC CASSRRQEETQYF
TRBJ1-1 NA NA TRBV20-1 TGCAGTGCTCCCAGAGAAGGGGGGCAACTGGGAGCTTTCTTT CSAPREGGQLGAFF
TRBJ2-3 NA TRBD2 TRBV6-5 TGTGCCAGCAGGGCTAGCGGGGTGCCAGATACGCAGTATTTT CASRASGVPDTQYF
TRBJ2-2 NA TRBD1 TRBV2 TGTGCCAGCAGTGGGGTGGGACAGGGCCTCACCGGGGAGCTGTTTTTT CASSGVGQGLTGELFF
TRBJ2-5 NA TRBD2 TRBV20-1 TGCAGTGCTAATAGCGGGGGGGCTGAGACCCAGTACTTC CSANSGGAETQYF
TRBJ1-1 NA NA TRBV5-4 TGTGCCAGCAGCGGCCCGGGGGATTCCATAGAGAACACTGAAGCTTTCTTT CASSGPGDSIENTEAFF
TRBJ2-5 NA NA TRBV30 TGTGCCTGGAGTGTAGTCCGCGGGGCCGAGACCCAGTACTTC CAWSVVRGAETQYF
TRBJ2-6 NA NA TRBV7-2 TGTGCCAGCAGCTTAGGGGGTGGGGCCAACGTCCTGACTTTC CASSLGGGANVLTF
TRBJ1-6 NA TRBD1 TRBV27 TGTGCCAGCAGTTCCCCGGGACAGTTCAATTCACCCCTCCACTTT CASSSPGQFNSPLHF
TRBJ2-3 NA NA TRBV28 TGTGCCAGCAGTACGGGACGGTTGCCGCAGTATTTT CASSTGRLPQYF
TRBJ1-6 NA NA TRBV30 NA CAWSRGVGPSTF
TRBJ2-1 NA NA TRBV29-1 TGCAGCGTCGGGGGTTCTATGTACAATGAGCAGTTCTTC CSVGGSMYNEQFF
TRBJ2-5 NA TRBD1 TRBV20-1 TGCAGCGCCCTAGGGGACAGGGGGCGAGAGACCCAGTACTTC CSALGDRGRETQYF
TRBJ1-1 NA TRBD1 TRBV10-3 TGTGCCATCAGTGGTGACAGGGGGACAACTTTCTTT CAISGDRGTTFF
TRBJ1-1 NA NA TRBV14 TGTGCCAGCAGCCAATCTCAGATTGAAGCTTTCTTT CASSQSQIEAFF
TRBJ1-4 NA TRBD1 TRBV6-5 TGTGCCAGCAGTGACAGGGGAGAACTGTTTTTT CASSDRGELFF
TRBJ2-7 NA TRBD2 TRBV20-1 TGCAGTGCTAGAGAGGCCGGGGGGGGCACCTACGAGCAGTACTTC CSAREAGGGTYEQYF
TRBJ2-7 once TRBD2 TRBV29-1 TGCAGCGTTGTTCTAGCGGGGCGGGGGGTCGAGCAGTACTTC CSVVLAGRGVEQYF